This TCR beta chain stems from a study of OX40 agonist ivuxolimab in advanced cancers. Trimming left V 3 bases short and J 2 bases short, with 11 bases between. CDR1 is SGHVS, CDR2 FQNEAQ, per germline. This CDR3 is built from 15 residues. A note on this clone: Antigen specificity is unknown.

Study observations and caveats: The 0.1-3.0 mg/kg partial responders had among the lowest clonal expansion.

The method was immunoSEQ multiplex PCR; TCRdb's version includes in-frame clones alone and lacks a portion of them. The table records some 61,000 clones, around 90% of them present only once. This receptor was obtained from an adult with an advanced solid tumor such as melanoma, head and neck, liver or kidney cancer. The chain joins TRBV7-8 to TRBJ2-1; D is possibly TRBD1 (6 bases). The sequences come from CD4+ or CD8+ T cells sorted from blood, collected in a trial of the OX40 agonist ivuxolimab. The CDR3 is CASSFGDTAYNEQFF. The CDR3 DNA reads as TGTGCCAGCAGCTTCGGGGACACCGCCTACAATGAGCAGTTCTTC.